This T cell receptor (beta chain) was profiled in a study of blood T cell repertoires in COVID-19. As for the study in general: The cDNA or gDNA used as material had been derived from T cells, B-cell-depleted T cells, or PBMCs.

In the original workflow: Amplification of reference gene primers provided the estimated nucleated cell counts. Sequencing used immunoSEQ multiplex PCR; TCRdb keeps in-frame clones, though not all of them. D and trimming come from the DNA, and the V and J calls and clone size come from that table. The sample contains fewer than 250,000 clones, about four fifths of which appear only once. Trimming stripped 7 bases from V and 1 base from J, with 16 bases between. Germline-derived CDR1 and CDR2 are SEHNR and FQNEAQ (reference sequence). CDR3 size: 15 residues. Sequenced sample: peripheral blood. The sequence came from a woman at least 80 years old with acute or convalescent COVID-19. The genes are TRBV7-9 and TRBJ2-5; no reliable D call. CDR3 sequence reads: CASMRLPNPQETQYF. CDR3 DNA: TGTGCCAGCATGCGACTCCCAAACCCCCAAGAGACCCAGTACTTC.